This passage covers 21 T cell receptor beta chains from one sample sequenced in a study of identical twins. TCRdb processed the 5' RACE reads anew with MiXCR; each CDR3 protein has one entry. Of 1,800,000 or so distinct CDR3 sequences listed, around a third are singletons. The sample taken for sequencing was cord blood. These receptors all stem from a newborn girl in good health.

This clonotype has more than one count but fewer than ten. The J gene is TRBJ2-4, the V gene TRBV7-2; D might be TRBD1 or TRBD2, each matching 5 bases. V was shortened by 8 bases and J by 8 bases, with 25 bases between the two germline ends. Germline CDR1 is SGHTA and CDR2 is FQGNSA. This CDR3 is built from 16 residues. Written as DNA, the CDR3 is TGTGCCAGCTCCCCAGAGGGGCGGGTTCAATCGGACATTCAGTACTTC. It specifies CASSPEGRVQSDIQYF. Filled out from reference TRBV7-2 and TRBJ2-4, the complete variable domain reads GAGVSQSPSNKVTEKGKDVELRCDPISGHTALYWYRQSLGQGLEFLIYFQGNSAPDKSGLPSDRFSAERTGGSVSTLTIQRTQQEDSAVYLCASSPEGRVQSDIQYFGAGTRLSVL.

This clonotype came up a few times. As DNA, the CDR3 is TGTGCCAGCAGTTTATCTTCTAGGGGGACGGGAGGCCAGCGGGAAATATACAATGAGCAGTTCTTC. It encodes CASSLSSRGTGGQREIYNEQFF. The chain couples TRBV28 to TRBJ2-1; D is possibly TRBD2 (7 bases). Per germline, CDR1 MDHEN and CDR2 SYDVKM. CDR3 length: 22 residues. V shed 1 base and J shed 4 bases, with 32 bases lying between them. The full variable domain, with the rest looked up from reference TRBV28 and TRBJ2-1, is DVKVTQSSRYLVKRTGEKVFLECVQDMDHENMFWYRQDPGLGLRLIYFSYDVKMKEKGDIPEGYSVSREKKERFSLILESASTNQTSMYLCASSLSSRGTGGQREIYNEQFFGPGTRLTVL.

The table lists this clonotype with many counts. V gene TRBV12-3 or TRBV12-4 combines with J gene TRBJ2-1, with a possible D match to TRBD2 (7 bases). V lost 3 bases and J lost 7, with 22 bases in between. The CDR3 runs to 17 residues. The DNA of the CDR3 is TGTGCCAGCAGTTTTACCGAAAATCCGGGGGGCGGGAATGAGCAGTTCTTC. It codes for CASSFTENPGGGNEQFF.

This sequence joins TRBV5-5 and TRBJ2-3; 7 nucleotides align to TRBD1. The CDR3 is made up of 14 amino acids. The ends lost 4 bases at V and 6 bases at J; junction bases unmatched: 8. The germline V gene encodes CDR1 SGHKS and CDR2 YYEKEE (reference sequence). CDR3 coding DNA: TGTGCCAGCAGCAAACCGGGACAGACGGATACGCAGTATTTT. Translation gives CASSKPGQTDTQYF.

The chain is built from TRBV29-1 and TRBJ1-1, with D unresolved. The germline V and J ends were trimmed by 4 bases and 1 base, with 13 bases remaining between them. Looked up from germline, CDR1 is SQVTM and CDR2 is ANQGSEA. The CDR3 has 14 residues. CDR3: CSVVVGIQNTEAFF. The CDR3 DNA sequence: TGCAGCGTTGTGGTAGGGATCCAGAACACTGAAGCTTTCTTT.

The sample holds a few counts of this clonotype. The CDR3: CSAWTSGTPLRTDTQYF. CDR3 bases: TGCAGCGCTTGGACTAGCGGGACACCCTTACGCACAGATACGCAGTATTTT. This chain uses TRBV29-1 with TRBJ2-3; 12 positions match TRBD2. Germline lookup yields CDR1 SQVTM and CDR2 ANQGSEA. The CDR3 is 17 amino acids. V lost 7 bases, J lost 1 base, and 12 bases stayed unmatched.

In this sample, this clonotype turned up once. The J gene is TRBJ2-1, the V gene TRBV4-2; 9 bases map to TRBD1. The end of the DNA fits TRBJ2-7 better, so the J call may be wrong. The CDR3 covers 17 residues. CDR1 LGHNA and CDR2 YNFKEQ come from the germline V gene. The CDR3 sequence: CASSKTARDRAYNEQYF. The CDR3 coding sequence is TGTGCCAGCAGCAAGACCGCCCGGGACAGGGCATACAATGAGCAGTACTTC.

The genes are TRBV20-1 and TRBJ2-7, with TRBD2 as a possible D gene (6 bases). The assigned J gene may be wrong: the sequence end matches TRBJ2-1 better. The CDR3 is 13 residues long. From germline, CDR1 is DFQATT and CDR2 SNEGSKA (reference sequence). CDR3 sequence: CSARETSSNEQFF. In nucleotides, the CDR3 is TGCAGTGCTAGAGAAACTAGCTCCAATGAGCAGTTCTTC.

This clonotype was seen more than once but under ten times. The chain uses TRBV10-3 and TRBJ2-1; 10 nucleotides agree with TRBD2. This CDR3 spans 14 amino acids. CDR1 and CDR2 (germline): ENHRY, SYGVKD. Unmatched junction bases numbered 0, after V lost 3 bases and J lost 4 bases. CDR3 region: CAISELAGYNEQFF. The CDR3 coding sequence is TGTGCCATCAGTGAACTAGCGGGGTACAATGAGCAGTTCTTC.

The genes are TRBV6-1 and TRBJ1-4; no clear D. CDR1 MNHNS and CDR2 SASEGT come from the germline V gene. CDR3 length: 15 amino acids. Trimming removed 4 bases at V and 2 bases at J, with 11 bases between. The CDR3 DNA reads TGTGCCAGCAGTGCTTCTCGGACGACTAATGAAAAACTGTTTTTT. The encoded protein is CASSASRTTNEKLFF.

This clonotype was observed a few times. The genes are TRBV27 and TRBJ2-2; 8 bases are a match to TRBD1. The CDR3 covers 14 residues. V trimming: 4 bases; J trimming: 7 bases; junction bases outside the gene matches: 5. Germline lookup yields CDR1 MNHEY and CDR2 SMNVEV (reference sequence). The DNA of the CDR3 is TGTGCCAGCAGTTCAGGGGGCTGGGTCGGGGAGCTGTTTTTT. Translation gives CASSSGGWVGELFF.

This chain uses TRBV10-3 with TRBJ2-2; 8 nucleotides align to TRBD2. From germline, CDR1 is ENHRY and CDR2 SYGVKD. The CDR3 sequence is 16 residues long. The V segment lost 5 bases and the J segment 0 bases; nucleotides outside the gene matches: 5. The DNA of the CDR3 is TGTGCCATCAGTCAAGGACTAGCTACGAACACCGGGGAGCTGTTTTTT. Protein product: CAISQGLATNTGELFF.

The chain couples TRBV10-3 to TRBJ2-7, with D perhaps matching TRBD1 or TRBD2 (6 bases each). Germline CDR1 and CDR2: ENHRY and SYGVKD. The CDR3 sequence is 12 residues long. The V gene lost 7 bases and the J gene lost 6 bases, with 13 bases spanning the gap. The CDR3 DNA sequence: TGTGCCATCAAAGCGGGCAGGGGCGAGCAGTACTTC. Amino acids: CAIKAGRGEQYF.

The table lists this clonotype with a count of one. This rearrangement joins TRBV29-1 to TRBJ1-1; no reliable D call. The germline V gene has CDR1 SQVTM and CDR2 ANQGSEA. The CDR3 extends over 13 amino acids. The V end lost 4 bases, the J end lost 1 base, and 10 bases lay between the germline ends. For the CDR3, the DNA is TGCAGCGTTGTGGAGGCTGCGAACACTGAAGCTTTCTTT. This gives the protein CSVVEAANTEAFF. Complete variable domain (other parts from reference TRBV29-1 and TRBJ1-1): SAVISQKPSRDICQRGTSLTIQCQVDSQVTMMFWYRQQPGQSLTLIATANQGSEATYESGFVIDKFPISRPNLTFSTLTVSNMSPEDSSIYLCSVVEAANTEAFFGQGTRLTVV.

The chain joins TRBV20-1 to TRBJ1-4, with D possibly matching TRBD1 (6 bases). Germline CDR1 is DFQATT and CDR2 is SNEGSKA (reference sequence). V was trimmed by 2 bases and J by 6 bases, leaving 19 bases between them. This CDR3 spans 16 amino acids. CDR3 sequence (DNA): TGCAGTGCTAGACTCCGGACAGCGGGGTTTTATGAAAAACTGTTTTTT. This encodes CSARLRTAGFYEKLFF.

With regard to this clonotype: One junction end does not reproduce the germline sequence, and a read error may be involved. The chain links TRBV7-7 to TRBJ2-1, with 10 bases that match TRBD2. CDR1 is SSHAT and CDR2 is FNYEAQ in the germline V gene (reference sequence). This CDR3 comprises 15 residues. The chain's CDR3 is CASSRLAGVWGEQFF. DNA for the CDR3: TGTGCTAGCAGTCGTCTAGCGGGAGTCTGGGGTGAGCAGTTCTTC.

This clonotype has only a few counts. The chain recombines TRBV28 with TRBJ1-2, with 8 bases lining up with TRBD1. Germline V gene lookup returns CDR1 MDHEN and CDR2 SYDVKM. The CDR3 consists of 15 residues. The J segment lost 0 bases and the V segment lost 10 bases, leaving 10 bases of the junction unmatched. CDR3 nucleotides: TGTGCCACGCGACAGGGGACTTACTCTAACTATGGCTACACCTTC. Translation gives CATRQGTYSNYGYTF.

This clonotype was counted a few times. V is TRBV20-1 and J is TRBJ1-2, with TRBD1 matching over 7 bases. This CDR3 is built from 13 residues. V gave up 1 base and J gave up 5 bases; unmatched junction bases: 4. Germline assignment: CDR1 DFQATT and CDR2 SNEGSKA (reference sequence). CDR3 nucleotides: TGCAGTGCTAGAGTCTGGGGACAGTATGGCTACACCTTC. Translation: CSARVWGQYGYTF.

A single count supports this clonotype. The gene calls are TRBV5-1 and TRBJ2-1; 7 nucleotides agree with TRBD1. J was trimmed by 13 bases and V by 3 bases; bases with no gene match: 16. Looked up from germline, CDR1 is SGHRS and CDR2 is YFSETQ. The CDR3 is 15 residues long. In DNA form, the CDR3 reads TGCGCCAGCAGCTCCCGGACAGGCCTCTGGGAGACCCAGTTCTTC. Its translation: CASSSRTGLWETQFF.

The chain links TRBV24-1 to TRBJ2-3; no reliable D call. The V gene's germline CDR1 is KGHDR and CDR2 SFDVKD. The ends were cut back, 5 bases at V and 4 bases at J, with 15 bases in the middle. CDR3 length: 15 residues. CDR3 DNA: TGTGCCACCAGTGCCCATAGAGCTCGACCAGATACGCAGTATTTT. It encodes CATSAHRARPDTQYF.

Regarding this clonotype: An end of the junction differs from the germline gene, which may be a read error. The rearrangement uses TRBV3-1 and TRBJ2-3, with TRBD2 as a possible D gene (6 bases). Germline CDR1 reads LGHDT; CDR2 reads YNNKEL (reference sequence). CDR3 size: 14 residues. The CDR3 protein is CASSQSGEEDTRYF. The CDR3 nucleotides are TGTGCCAGCAGCCAGTCGGGGGAGGAAGATACGCGGTATTTT.